A selection of T cell receptor beta chains follows, all from one sample in a study of CD8 T cells in ankylosing spondylitis. Each CDR3 protein gets one entry after TCRdb re-called the 5' RACE reads with MiXCR. The repertoire holds more than 150,000 distinct CDR3 sequences, roughly 20% seen once, with around 4.1% in the top ten. Material: blood, either unsorted or a sorted T cell fraction (not recorded which). The source is a male donor under 30 with ankylosing spondylitis or in good health (not recorded which). Both conserved end residues are part of each CDR3. Fields, in order: V gene, J gene, clone size, D gene, CDR3 DNA, CDR3 protein. A D gene is named only where the DNA matches it firmly. Clone size is shown for a subset of rows, as once, few, many or a class of expanded clone.

TRBV5-1,TRBJ1-1,.,.,TGCGCCAGCAGGGCCAACATGAACACTGAAGCTTTCTTT,CASRANMNTEAFF
TRBV5-1,TRBJ2-1,many,TRBD1,TGCGCCAGCAGCCCCGGGACAGGGGTGAGTGGCAATGAGCAGTTCTTC,CASSPGTGVSGNEQFF
TRBV19,TRBJ2-3,.,.,TGTGCCAGTAGTATCCGTGGTAGCGGCAACACAGATACGCAGTATTTT,CASSIRGSGNTDTQYF
TRBV5-1,TRBJ2-5,many,.,TGCGCCAGCAGCCCCCCGGGGACGTTCGGGGAGACCCAGTACTTC,CASSPPGTFGETQYF
TRBV4-3,TRBJ2-7,many,.,TGCGCCAGCAGCCCCGGTTGGGGAGAAATCTCCGAGCAGTACTTC,CASSPGWGEISEQYF
TRBV7-9,TRBJ2-5,many,.,TGTGCCAGCAGCTTAAATCTAGGGTCGGGGGAGACCCAGTACTTC,CASSLNLGSGETQYF
TRBV7-8,TRBJ2-2,many,.,TGTGCCAGCAGCCTAGGAAACAGGCCCCCTAACACCGGGGAGCTGTTTTTT,CASSLGNRPPNTGELFF
TRBV6-6,TRBJ2-7,.,.,TGTGCCAGCCGTGCGAATTCCTACGAGCAGTACTTC,CASRANSYEQYF
TRBV24-1,TRBJ2-2,few,TRBD1,TGTGCCACCCGAGCCCCCAGGGGGACCGGGGAGCTGTTTTTT,CATRAPRGTGELFF
TRBV29-1,TRBJ1-1,few,TRBD1,TGCAGCGGAGGAGACAGGGACTCTGAAGCTTTCTTT,CSGGDRDSEAFF
TRBV12-3/TRBV12-4,TRBJ2-2,many,.,TGTGCCAGCAGTTTAGGGCAGACAAACACCGGGGAGCTGTTTTTT,CASSLGQTNTGELFF
TRBV6-5,TRBJ2-1,many,.,TGTGCCAGCAGCAATCGTGGGGGTGAGCAGTTCTTC,CASSNRGGEQFF
TRBV7-8,TRBJ2-6,many,.,TGTGCCAGCAGCTTAGCCCTCGGACAGATCTCTGGGGCCAACGTCCTGACTTTC,CASSLALGQISGANVLTF
TRBV4-1,TRBJ2-2,many,.,TGCGCCAGCTCGGACTCCCACACCGGGGAGCTGTTTTTT,CASSDSHTGELFF
TRBV28,TRBJ1-1,few,TRBD1,TGTGCCAGCAGGGAAGGACAGGGGGGCGCTGAAGCTTTCTTT,CASREGQGGAEAFF
TRBV10-2,TRBJ2-1,.,.,TGCGCCAGCAACGGATTCAATGATGAGCAGTTCTTC,CASNGFNDEQFF
TRBV12-3/TRBV12-4,TRBJ2-1,few,.,TGTGCCAGCAGCCCCCTGCGCCGAGTAGATGAGCAGTTCTTC,CASSPLRRVDEQFF
TRBV9,TRBJ1-1,many,.,TGTGCCAGCAGCGTCCAGGGGAGGAACACTGAAGCTTTCTTT,CASSVQGRNTEAFF
TRBV9,TRBJ2-3,.,.,TGTGCCAGCAGCGCACGGGGAGCCCCACCCCGCACAGATACGCAGTATTTT,CASSARGAPPRTDTQYF
TRBV3-1,TRBJ2-5,many,.,TGTGCCAGCAGCCAAGCCGGGCCAGAAGAGACCCAGTACTTC,CASSQAGPEETQYF
TRBV11-2,TRBJ2-7,many,.,TGTGCCAGCAGCTTATTTGCGACAGAACAGCAGTACTTC,CASSLFATEQQYF
TRBV27,TRBJ1-5,.,TRBD1,TGTGCCAGCAGCCCCGGGACAGGCAATCAGCCCCAGCATTTT,CASSPGTGNQPQHF
TRBV20-1,TRBJ2-3,many,.,TGCAGTGCTAGAGCGGGGCTCGGAGATACGCAGTATTTT,CSARAGLGDTQYF
TRBV5-1,TRBJ1-1,many,.,TGCGCCAGCAGCCCCCTCCCGGGTCGGCGGAACACTGAAGCTTTCTTT,CASSPLPGRRNTEAFF
TRBV19,TRBJ2-2,once,TRBD2,TGTGCCAGTAGTATCCACACAGCGGGAGGCTCGAACACCGGGGAGCTGTTTTTT,CASSIHTAGGSNTGELFF
TRBV6-5,TRBJ1-6,many,.,TGTGCCAGCACGCCAACACCGGGGATGAATTCACCCCTCCACTTT,CASTPTPGMNSPLHF
TRBV5-1,TRBJ2-7,many,.,TGCGCCAGCAGCCTCACGGAGGCCGTCTACGAGCAGTACTTC,CASSLTEAVYEQYF